Given below is one T cell receptor beta chain in context. This sample is part of a study of blood T cell repertoires in COVID-19. Study-level background: Sites in the United States, Italy and Spain provided acute and convalescent COVID-19 samples. From T cells, B-cell-depleted T cells, or PBMCs came the material, which was cDNA or gDNA.

Per the original data handling: Quantification of nucleated cells was approximated via reference gene primer amplification. Data came from immunoSEQ multiplex PCR; TCRdb stores just in-frame clones and leaves some out. V and J calls and clone size come straight from that table; D and trimming were deduced from the DNA. Altogether 100,000 to 150,000 clones are present, approximately 90% being singletons, with the ten largest covering roughly 1.4%. The origin of this receptor is a human donor in a cohort sampled during active COVID-19. The sample consisted of peripheral blood.

CDR3 DNA sequence: TGTGCCAGCAGCACTAGCGGGGTGTCCGGGGAGACCCAGTACTTC. It translates to CASSTSGVSGETQYF. The chain uses TRBV5-5 and TRBJ2-5; 10 bases fit TRBD2. The CDR3 extends over 15 amino acids. V trimming: 4 bases; J trimming: 5 bases; junction bases outside the gene matches: 8. Germline CDR1 SGHKS, CDR2 YYEKEE (reference sequence).